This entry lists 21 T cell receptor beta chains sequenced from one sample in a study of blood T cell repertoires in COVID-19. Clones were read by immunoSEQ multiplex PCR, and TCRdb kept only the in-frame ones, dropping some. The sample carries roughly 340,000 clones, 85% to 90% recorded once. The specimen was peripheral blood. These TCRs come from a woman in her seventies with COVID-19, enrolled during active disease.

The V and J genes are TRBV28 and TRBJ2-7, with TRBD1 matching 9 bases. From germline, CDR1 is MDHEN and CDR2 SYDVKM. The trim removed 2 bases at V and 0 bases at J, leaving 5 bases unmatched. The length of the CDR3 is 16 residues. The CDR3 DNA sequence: TGTGCCAGCAGTTTAGTGGGACAGGGCTTCTCCTACGAGCAGTACTTC. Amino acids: CASSLVGQGFSYEQYF.

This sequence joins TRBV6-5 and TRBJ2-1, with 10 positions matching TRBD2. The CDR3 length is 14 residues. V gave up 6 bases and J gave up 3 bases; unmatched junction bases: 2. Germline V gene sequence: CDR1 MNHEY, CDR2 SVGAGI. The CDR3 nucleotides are TGTGCCAGCAGGCCTAGCGGGGGCTACAATGAGCAGTTCTTC. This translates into CASRPSGGYNEQFF.

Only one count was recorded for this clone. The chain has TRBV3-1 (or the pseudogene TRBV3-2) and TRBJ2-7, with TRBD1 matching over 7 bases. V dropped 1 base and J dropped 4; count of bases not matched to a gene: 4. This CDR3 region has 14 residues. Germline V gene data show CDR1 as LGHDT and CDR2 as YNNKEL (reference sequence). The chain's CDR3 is CASSQGVQGYEQYF. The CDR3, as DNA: TGTGCCAGCAGCCAAGGTGTACAGGGGTACGAGCAGTACTTC.

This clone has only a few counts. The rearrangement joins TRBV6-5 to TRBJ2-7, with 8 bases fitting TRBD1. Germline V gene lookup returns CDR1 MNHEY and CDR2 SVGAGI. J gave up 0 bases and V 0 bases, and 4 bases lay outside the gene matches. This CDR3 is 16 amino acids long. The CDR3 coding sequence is TGTGCCAGCAGTTACTCGATAGGACAGGGCTCCTACGAGCAGTACTTC. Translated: CASSYSIGQGSYEQYF.

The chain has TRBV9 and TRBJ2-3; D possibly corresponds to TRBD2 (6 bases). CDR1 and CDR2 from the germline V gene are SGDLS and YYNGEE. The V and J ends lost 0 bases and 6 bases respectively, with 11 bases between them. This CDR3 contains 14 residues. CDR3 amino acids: CASSVGTNADTQYF. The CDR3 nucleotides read TGTGCCAGCAGCGTAGGGACTAATGCTGATACGCAGTATTTT.

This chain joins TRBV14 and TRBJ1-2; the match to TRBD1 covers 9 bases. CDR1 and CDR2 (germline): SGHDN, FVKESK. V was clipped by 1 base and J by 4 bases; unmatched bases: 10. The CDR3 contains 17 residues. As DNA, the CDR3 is TGTGCCAGCAGCCAAGTTGAGGACAGGGGTAACGGCTATGGCTACACCTTC. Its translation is CASSQVEDRGNGYGYTF.

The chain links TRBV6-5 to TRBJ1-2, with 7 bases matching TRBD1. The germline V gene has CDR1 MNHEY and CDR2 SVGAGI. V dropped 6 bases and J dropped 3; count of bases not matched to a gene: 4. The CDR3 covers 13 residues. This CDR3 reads CASRRQGHYGYTF. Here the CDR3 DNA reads TGTGCCAGCAGAAGACAGGGTCACTATGGCTACACCTTC.

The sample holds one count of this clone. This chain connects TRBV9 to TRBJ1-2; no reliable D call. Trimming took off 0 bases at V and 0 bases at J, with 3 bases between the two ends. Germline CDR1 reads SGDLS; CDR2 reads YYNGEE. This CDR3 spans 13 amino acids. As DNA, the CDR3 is TGTGCCAGCAGCGTAGACACTAACTATGGCTACACCTTC. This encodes CASSVDTNYGYTF.

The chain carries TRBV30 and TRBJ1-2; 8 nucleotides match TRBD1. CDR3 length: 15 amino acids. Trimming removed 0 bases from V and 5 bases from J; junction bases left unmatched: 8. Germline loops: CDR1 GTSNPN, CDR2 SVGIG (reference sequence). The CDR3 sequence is CAWSVAGGIGYGYTF. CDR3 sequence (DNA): TGTGCCTGGAGTGTAGCAGGGGGCATTGGATATGGCTACACCTTC.

This CDR3 is CASSYGMRSTEAFF. CDR3 DNA sequence: TGTGCCAGCAGTTACGGTATGCGGAGCACTGAAGCTTTCTTT. The gene calls are TRBV6-5 and TRBJ1-1; the D is unclear. This CDR3 has 14 amino acids. Germline assignment: CDR1 MNHEY and CDR2 SVGAGI. V lost 2 bases and J lost 4, with 11 bases in between.

The CDR3 is CATHPGTGVADTQYF. The CDR3 region has the DNA TGTGCCACTCATCCCGGGACAGGGGTCGCAGATACGCAGTATTTT. The chain carries TRBV24-1 and TRBJ2-3; TRBD1 agrees at 10 bases. Trimming took 10 bases from V and 4 from J; bases not matched to a gene: 10. This CDR3 contains 15 residues. Looked up from germline, CDR1 is KGHDR and CDR2 is SFDVKD.

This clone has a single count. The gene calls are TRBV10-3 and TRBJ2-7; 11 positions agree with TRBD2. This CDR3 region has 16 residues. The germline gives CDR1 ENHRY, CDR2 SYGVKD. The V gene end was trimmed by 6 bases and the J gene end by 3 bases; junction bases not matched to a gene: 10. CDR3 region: CAIRNPLAGDLYEQYF. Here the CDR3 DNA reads TGTGCCATCAGGAACCCACTAGCGGGGGACCTCTACGAGCAGTACTTC.

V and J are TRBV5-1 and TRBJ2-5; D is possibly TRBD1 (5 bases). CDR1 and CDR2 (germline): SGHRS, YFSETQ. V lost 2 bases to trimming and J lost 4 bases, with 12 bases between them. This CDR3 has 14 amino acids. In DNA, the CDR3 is TGCGCCAGCAGCTTAAAAGGACATAGAGAGACCCAGTACTTC. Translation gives CASSLKGHRETQYF.

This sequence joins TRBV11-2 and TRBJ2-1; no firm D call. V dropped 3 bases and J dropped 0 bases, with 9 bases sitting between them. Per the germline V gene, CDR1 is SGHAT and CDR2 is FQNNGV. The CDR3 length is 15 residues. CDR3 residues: CASSFRLSSYNEQFF. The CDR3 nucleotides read TGTGCCAGCAGCTTTCGGTTAAGCTCCTACAATGAGCAGTTCTTC.

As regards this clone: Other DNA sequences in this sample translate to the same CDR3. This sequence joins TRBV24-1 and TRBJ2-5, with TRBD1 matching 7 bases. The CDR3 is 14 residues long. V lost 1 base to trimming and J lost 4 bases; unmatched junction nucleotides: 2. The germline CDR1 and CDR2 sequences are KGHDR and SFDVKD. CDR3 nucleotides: TGTGCCACCAGTGATTTTAACAGGGGAGAGACCCAGTACTTC. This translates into CATSDFNRGETQYF.

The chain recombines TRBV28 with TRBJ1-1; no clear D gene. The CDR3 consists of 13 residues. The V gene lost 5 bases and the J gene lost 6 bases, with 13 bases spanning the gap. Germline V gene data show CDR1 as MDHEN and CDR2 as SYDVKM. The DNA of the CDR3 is TGTGCCAGCAGTCCCTTGGCTTTACCTGAAGCTTTCTTT. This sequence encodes CASSPLALPEAFF.

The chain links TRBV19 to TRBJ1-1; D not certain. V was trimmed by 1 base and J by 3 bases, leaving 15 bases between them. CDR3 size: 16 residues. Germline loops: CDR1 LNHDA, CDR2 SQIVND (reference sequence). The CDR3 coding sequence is TGTGCCAGTAGTATAGGCCGAGCCTCGAGGGACACTGAAGCTTTCTTT. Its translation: CASSIGRASRDTEAFF.

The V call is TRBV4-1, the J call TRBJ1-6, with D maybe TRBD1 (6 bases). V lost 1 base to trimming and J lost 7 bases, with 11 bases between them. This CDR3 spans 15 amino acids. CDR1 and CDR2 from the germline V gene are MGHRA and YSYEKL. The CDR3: CASSQVRTVNSPLHF. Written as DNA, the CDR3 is TGCGCCAGCAGCCAAGTTCGGACAGTGAATTCACCCCTCCACTTT.

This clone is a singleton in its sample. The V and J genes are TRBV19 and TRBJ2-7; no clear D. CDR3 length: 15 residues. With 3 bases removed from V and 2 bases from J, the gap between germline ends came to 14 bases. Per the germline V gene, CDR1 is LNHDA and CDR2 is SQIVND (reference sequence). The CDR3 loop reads CASSMVPSATYEQYF. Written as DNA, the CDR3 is TGTGCCAGTAGTATGGTGCCCAGCGCAACCTACGAGCAGTACTTC.

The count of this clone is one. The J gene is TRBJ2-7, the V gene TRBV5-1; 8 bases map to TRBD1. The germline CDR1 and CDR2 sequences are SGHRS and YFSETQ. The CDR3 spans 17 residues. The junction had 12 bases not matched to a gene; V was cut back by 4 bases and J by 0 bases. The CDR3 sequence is CASSPAGTGRSSYEQYF. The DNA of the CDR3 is TGCGCCAGCAGCCCAGCCGGGACAGGAAGGAGCTCCTACGAGCAGTACTTC. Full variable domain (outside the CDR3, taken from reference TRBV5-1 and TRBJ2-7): KAGVTQTPRYLIKTRGQQVTLSCSPISGHRSVSWYQQTPGQGLQFLFEYFSETQRNKGNFPGRFSGRQFSNSRSEMNVSTLELGDSALYLCASSPAGTGRSSYEQYFGPGTRLTVT.

The CDR3 loop is CASSPGRQNYGYTF. CDR3 nucleotides: TGTGCCAGCAGCCCAGGGAGGCAGAACTATGGCTACACCTTC. The chain joins TRBV7-2 to TRBJ1-2; possibly TRBD1 for D (5 bases). The V end was cut by 5 bases, the J end by 2 bases, with 12 bases between. The germline gives CDR1 SGHTA, CDR2 FQGNSA. There are 14 residues in the CDR3.